The source of this T cell receptor (beta chain) is a study of cytomegalovirus exposure and HLA in healthy donors. Whole-study context: Early release data held 75 million to 100 million unique TCRs from HLA-typed donors. Whole-study results and caveats: Later, an analysis found that common viral pathogens appeared to be linked with several of the most significant clusters. In a later analysis, 15,000 to 20,000 TCR beta sequences were associated with HLA alleles at 0.05 false discovery rate.

V dropped 6 bases and J dropped 0; count of bases not matched to a gene: 8. The germline V gene encodes CDR1 LNHDA and CDR2 SQIVND (reference sequence). The CDR3 consists of 16 residues. Donors in the study were healthy people who gave bone marrow. As regards this clone: As yet, its antigen is unknown.

Researchers ran the PCR with 60 Vbeta and 13 Jbeta primers. The method was immunoSEQ multiplex PCR; TCRdb's version includes in-frame clones alone and lacks a portion of them. The repertoire holds some 120,000 clones, under 90% seen once, with 2.2% in the top ten. V and J are TRBV19 and TRBJ2-3; 8 bases align to TRBD2. This receptor was identified in a woman between 40 and 50 years old in good health and CMV-seronegative. The sequencing sample was made of PBMCs. CDR3 in amino acids: CASREIAGRSTDTQYF. The CDR3 nucleotides are TGTGCCAGTAGAGAGATAGCGGGGCGGAGCACAGATACGCAGTATTTT.